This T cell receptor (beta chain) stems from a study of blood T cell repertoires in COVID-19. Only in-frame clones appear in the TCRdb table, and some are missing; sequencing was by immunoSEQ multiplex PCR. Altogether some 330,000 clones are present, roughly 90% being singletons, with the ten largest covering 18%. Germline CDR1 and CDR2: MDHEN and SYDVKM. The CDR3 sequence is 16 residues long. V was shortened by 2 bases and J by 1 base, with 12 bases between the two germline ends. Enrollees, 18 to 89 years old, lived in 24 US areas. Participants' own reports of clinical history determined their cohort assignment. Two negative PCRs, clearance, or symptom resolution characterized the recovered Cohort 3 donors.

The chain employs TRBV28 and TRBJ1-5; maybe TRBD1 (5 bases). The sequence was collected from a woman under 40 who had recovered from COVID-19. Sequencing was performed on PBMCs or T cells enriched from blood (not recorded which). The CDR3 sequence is CASSLPDRGSNQPQHF. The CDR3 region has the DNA TGTGCCAGCAGTTTACCCGACCGGGGGAGCAATCAGCCCCAGCATTTT.